These 21 T cell receptor beta chains share one sample of origin, sequenced in a study of identical twins. TCRdb called the 5' RACE reads again in MiXCR, with one record for every CDR3 protein. The sample shows 220,000 or so distinct CDR3 sequences, 5.5% to 7% of them seen only once. A further study also used this sample, focusing on yellow fever vaccine responses in identical twins.

Sequenced input: memory (CD45RO+) T cells sorted from blood. The receptors come from a woman under 30 in good health.

Many counts were recorded for this clonotype. The CDR3 DNA follows: TGTGCCAGCAGAAAGAGCGGGAGCGACTACAATGAGCAGTTCTTC. Its translation is CASRKSGSDYNEQFF. The J gene is TRBJ2-1, the V gene TRBV7-9; 8 bases fit TRBD2. The J segment lost 3 bases and the V segment lost 6 bases, leaving 7 bases of the junction unmatched. Germline CDR1 and CDR2: SEHNR and FQNEAQ (reference sequence). CDR3 length: 15 amino acids. Full variable domain (missing parts from reference TRBV7-9 and TRBJ2-1): DTGVSQNPRHKITKRGQNVTFRCDPISEHNRLYWYRQTLGQGPEFLTYFQNEAQLEKSRLLSDRFSAERPKGSFSTLEIQRTEQGDSAMYLCASRKSGSDYNEQFFGPGTRLTVL.

This clonotype was seen only a few times. The rearrangement joins TRBV6-1 to TRBJ2-1; weak D call: TRBD2 (6 bases). This CDR3 spans 14 amino acids. Germline V gene sequence: CDR1 MNHNS, CDR2 SASEGT. V shed 2 bases and J shed 7 bases, with 12 bases lying between them. In DNA form, the CDR3 reads TGTGCCAGCAGTGAATCAGGAGGGTTTAATGAGCAGTTCTTC. Translating it yields CASSESGGFNEQFF.

A few counts support this clonotype. V usage is TRBV6-1 and J usage is TRBJ1-2; no definite D call. Germline V lookup: CDR1 MNHNS, CDR2 SASEGT. Trimming removed 6 bases from V and 0 bases from J, with 11 bases in between. This CDR3 is built from 14 residues. Here the CDR3 reads CASSPTLTNYGYTF. The CDR3 DNA sequence: TGTGCCAGCAGCCCTACTCTTACTAACTATGGCTACACCTTC.

The chain links TRBV6-5 to TRBJ2-7, with 10 bases identical to TRBD1. V lost 4 bases, J lost 2 bases, and 5 bases stayed unmatched. This CDR3 spans 15 amino acids. Per germline, CDR1 MNHEY and CDR2 SVGAGI. DNA of the CDR3: TGTGCCAGCAGTTTTGGGACAGGGGAGGCCTACGAGCAGTACTTC. Translation: CASSFGTGEAYEQYF.

This clonotype was recorded many times. The chain uses TRBV9 and TRBJ2-1; a possible D gene is TRBD2 (6 bases). Trimming removed 0 bases from V and 9 bases from J, with 16 bases in between. The CDR3 covers 15 residues. The germline CDR1 and CDR2 sequences are SGDLS and YYNGEE. Here the CDR3 reads CASSVGYVREAEQFF. In DNA form, the CDR3 reads TGTGCCAGCAGCGTAGGGTATGTCAGGGAGGCTGAGCAGTTCTTC.

The chain couples TRBV28 to TRBJ2-1; 11 positions agree with TRBD2. Germline V CDR1 and CDR2: MDHEN, SYDVKM. The length of the CDR3 is 16 residues. V lost 5 bases and J lost 8; bases outside the gene matches: 11. As DNA, the CDR3 is TGTGCCAGCAGTCCCCGGACTAGCGGGTTATCCCATGAGCAGTTCTTC. This codes for CASSPRTSGLSHEQFF.

The genes are TRBV14 and TRBJ2-3; 7 nucleotides agree with TRBD2. Germline CDR1 reads SGHDN; CDR2 reads FVKESK. There are 14 residues in the CDR3. Unmatched junction bases numbered 5, after V lost 4 bases and J lost 4 bases. CDR3 residues: CASSLRDYADTQYF. CDR3 nucleotides: TGTGCCAGCAGCCTCCGGGACTACGCAGATACGCAGTATTTT.

This clonotype was seen only a few times. J is TRBJ2-7 and V is TRBV5-1; 7 bases are shared with TRBD1. CDR1 is SGHRS, CDR2 YFSETQ, per germline. The CDR3 contains 15 residues. J gave up 4 bases and V 3 bases, and 10 bases lay outside the gene matches. The CDR3 sequence: CASSSDPDRSYEQYV. DNA of the CDR3: TGCGCCAGCAGCTCTGACCCGGACAGGTCATACGAGCAGTACGTC.

This clonotype was picked up a small number of times. CDR3: CASSFIGAPNTEAFF. The CDR3 DNA sequence: TGCGCCAGCAGCTTTATCGGCGCCCCGAACACTGAAGCTTTCTTT. This chain uses TRBV5-1 with TRBJ1-1; D unresolved. This CDR3 has 15 residues. V was cut by 2 bases and J by 1 base, with 12 bases left in between. Germline V lookup: CDR1 SGHRS, CDR2 YFSETQ.

This chain uses TRBV2 with TRBJ2-7, with D perhaps matching TRBD2 (6 bases). The CDR3 consists of 13 residues. Germline-derived CDR1 and CDR2 are SNHLY and FYNNEI. The V end lost 3 bases, the J end lost 4 bases, and 10 bases lay between the germline ends. CDR3 protein: CASSEGTWYEQYF. The CDR3 DNA is TGTGCCAGCAGTGAGGGGACTTGGTACGAGCAGTACTTC.

The chain joins TRBV27 to TRBJ2-3; D might be TRBD2 (6 bases). The CDR3 runs 15 residues. The V end was cut by 1 base, the J end by 0 bases, with 8 bases between. Germline V gene sequence: CDR1 MNHEY, CDR2 SMNVEV (reference sequence). CDR3 bases: TGTGCCAGCAGTTTATATAGCGGTAGCACAGATACGCAGTATTTT. It specifies CASSLYSGSTDTQYF.

This clonotype was detected many times. The chain combines TRBV20-1 with TRBJ2-7; a possible D gene is TRBD1 (5 bases). From germline, CDR1 is DFQATT and CDR2 SNEGSKA (reference sequence). The CDR3 is 15 residues long. Trimming took off 6 bases at V and 0 bases at J, with 18 bases between the two ends. Here the CDR3 DNA reads TGCAGTGCCATGGACACCCGGTCCATCTCCTACGAGCAGTACTTC. It specifies CSAMDTRSISYEQYF.

This chain uses TRBV6-5 with TRBJ1-3; D unresolved. Germline V lookup: CDR1 MNHEY, CDR2 SVGAGI. Trimming left V 0 bases short and J 0 bases short, with 9 bases between. The length of the CDR3 is 16 residues. CDR3: CASSYSYGSSGNTIYF. Here the CDR3 DNA reads TGTGCCAGCAGTTACTCGTATGGAAGCTCTGGAAACACCATATATTTT.

This clonotype was observed at least ten times. The V call is TRBV7-6, the J call TRBJ2-2; either TRBD1 or TRBD2 may supply D (6 bases each). V lost 4 bases, J lost 1 base, and 16 bases lay in between. Per the germline V gene, CDR1 is SGHVS and CDR2 is FNYEAQ. CDR3 length: 17 amino acids. The CDR3 bases are TGTGCCAGCAGCTCTAAACGAGGGGGGCAGAACACCGGGGAGCTGTTTTTT. Its translation is CASSSKRGGQNTGELFF. The whole variable domain, filled in from reference TRBV7-6 and TRBJ2-2, reads GAGVSQSPRYKVTKRGQDVALRCDPISGHVSLYWYRQALGQGPEFLTYFNYEAQQDKSGLPNDRFSAERPEGSISTLTIQRTEQRDSAMYRCASSSKRGGQNTGELFFGEGSRLTVL.

This clonotype has ten or more counts. The chain employs TRBV29-1 and TRBJ1-6; 8 bases are a match to TRBD1. J was trimmed by 9 bases and V by 5 bases; bases with no gene match: 27. CDR1 and CDR2 (germline): SQVTM, ANQGSEA. The CDR3 covers 20 residues. CDR3 nucleotide sequence: TGCAGCGTTCCCAGCCCGGGGGCAGGGGGCGTTACACGCCCATGTTCACCCCTCCACTTT. Its protein product is CSVPSPGAGGVTRPCSPLHF.

This clonotype has at least ten counts. The rearrangement joins TRBV12-3 or TRBV12-4 to TRBJ1-5; TRBD1 aligns across 7 bases. The CDR3 is 16 amino acids. The V segment lost 7 bases and the J segment 1 base; nucleotides outside the gene matches: 10. CDR3 protein: CASTHNRGGSNQPQHF. The CDR3 coding sequence is TGTGCCAGCACCCATAACAGGGGAGGGAGCAATCAGCCCCAGCATTTT.

In this sample, this clonotype turned up a few times. The genes are TRBV12-3 or TRBV12-4 and TRBJ1-2; D is unresolved. The CDR3 totals 14 residues. Trimming pared 7 bases from V and 1 base from J, leaving 13 bases between. The CDR3 bases are TGTGCCAGCACCCCGGCCGGGATTAACTATGGCTACACCTTC. Translated: CASTPAGINYGYTF.

This chain connects TRBV5-6 to TRBJ2-1, with D maybe TRBD2 (7 bases). The CDR3 contains 15 residues. V gave up 4 bases and J gave up 7 bases, with 18 bases separating them. Germline-derived CDR1 and CDR2 are SGHDT and YYEEEE. The CDR3 region is CASSPRGGRGNEQFF. Here the CDR3 DNA reads TGTGCCAGCAGCCCTAGGGGGGGTAGGGGTAATGAGCAGTTCTTC.

This CDR3 is CASARSETYNEQFF. CDR3 DNA: TGTGCCAGCGCTCGTAGCGAGACCTACAATGAGCAGTTCTTC. The chain employs TRBV6-1 and TRBJ2-1, with D possibly TRBD2 on 5 matching bases. Germline values: CDR1 MNHNS, CDR2 SASEGT. Trimming left V 8 bases short and J 2 bases short, with 13 bases between. CDR3 length equals 14 residues.

This clonotype appeared many times. The CDR3 DNA sequence: TGCAGTGCTAGAGATTGGGTGGGCCATGGCTACACCTTC. Translation gives CSARDWVGHGYTF. The genes are TRBV20-1 and TRBJ1-2, with D unclear. This CDR3 contains 13 residues. V lost 0 bases to trimming and J lost 6 bases, with 11 bases between them. CDR1 is DFQATT, CDR2 SNEGSKA, per germline (reference sequence).

The chain links TRBV19 to TRBJ2-5; D may be TRBD1 or TRBD2 (6 bases each). V lost 5 bases, J lost 2 bases, and 18 bases lay in between. The CDR3 consists of 16 residues. Germline V lookup: CDR1 LNHDA, CDR2 SQIVND (reference sequence). This CDR3 is CASSEGGTPLQETQYF. The DNA for the CDR3 is TGTGCCAGTAGTGAAGGAGGGACACCGTTACAAGAGACCCAGTACTTC.